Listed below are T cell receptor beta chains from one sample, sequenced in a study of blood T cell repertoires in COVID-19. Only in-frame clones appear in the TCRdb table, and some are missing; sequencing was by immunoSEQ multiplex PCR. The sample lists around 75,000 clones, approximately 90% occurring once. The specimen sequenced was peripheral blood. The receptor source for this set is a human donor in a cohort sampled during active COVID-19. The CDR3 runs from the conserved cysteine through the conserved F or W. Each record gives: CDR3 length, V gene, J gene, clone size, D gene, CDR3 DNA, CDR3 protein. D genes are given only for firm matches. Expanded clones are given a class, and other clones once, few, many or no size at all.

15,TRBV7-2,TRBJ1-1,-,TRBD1,TGTGCCAGCAGCGCAAGTAGCGGGACAGCGCGGAAAGCTTTCTTT,CASSASSGTARKAFF
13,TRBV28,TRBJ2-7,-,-,TGTGCCACCTCAAGGGGCCCCCGGGACGAGCAGTACTTC,CATSRGPRDEQYF
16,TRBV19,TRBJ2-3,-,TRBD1,TGTGCCAGTAGTATACTTGGACAGGGGACCACAGATACGCAGTATTTT,CASSILGQGTTDTQYF
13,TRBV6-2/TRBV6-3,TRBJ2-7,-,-,TGTGCCAGCAGCCTCGATGCCGGCTACGAGCAGTACTTC,CASSLDAGYEQYF
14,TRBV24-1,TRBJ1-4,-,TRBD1,TGTGCCACCAGTGATTCTACCGGGACAGGGAAACTGTTTTTT,CATSDSTGTGKLFF
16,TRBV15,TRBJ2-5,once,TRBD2,TGTGCCACCAGCAAGTCTAGCGGGAGGCGGCGAGAGACCCAGTACTTC,CATSKSSGRRRETQYF
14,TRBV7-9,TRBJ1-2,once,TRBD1,TGTGCCAGCAGCCAACAGGGGGGTGTAGGTGGCTACACCTTC,CASSQQGGVGGYTF
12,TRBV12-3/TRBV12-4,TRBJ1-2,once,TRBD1,TGTGCCAGCAGTGGGACAGGGATTGGCTACACCTTC,CASSGTGIGYTF
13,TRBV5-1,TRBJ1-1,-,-,TGCGCCAGCAGCTTGCAGGATAACACTGAAGCTTTCTTT,CASSLQDNTEAFF
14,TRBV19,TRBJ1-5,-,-,TGTGCCAGTACGGGTAGGGGTTGGAGTCAGCCCCAGCATTTT,CASTGRGWSQPQHF
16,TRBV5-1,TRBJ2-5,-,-,TGCGCCAGCAGCTTGGGCCCCTCCACAGGGCAAGAGACCCAGTACTTC,CASSLGPSTGQETQYF
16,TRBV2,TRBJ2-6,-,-,TGTGCCAGCAGTGAAGTCAGGGCTTCTGGGGCCAACGTCCTGACTTTC,CASSEVRASGANVLTF
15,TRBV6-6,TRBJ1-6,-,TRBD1,TGTGCCAGCCGGGCTGGGGACAGTCCAAATTCACCCCTCCACTTT,CASRAGDSPNSPLHF
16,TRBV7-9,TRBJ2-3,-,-,TGTGCCAGCAGCCAAGGGGGGAGGGCCCGCCCAGATACGCAGTATTTT,CASSQGGRARPDTQYF
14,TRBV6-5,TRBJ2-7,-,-,TGTGCCAGCGTCGACCGGGGGAGCTCCTACGAGCAGTACTTC,CASVDRGSSYEQYF
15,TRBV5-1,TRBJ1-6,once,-,TGCGCCAGCACCCAAGGGGCTAACTATAATTCACCCCTCCACTTT,CASTQGANYNSPLHF
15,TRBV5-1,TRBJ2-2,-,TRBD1,TGCGCCAGCACCTCCGGACAGGGGAACACCGGGGAGCTGTTTTTT,CASTSGQGNTGELFF
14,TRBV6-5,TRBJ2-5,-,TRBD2,TGTGCCAGCAGACGACTAGCGGGAAGGGAGACCCAGTACTTC,CASRRLAGRETQYF
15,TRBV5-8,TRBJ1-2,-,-,TGTGCCAGCAGCTCCCCCGACAGGTTTGGGTATGGCTACACCTTC,CASSSPDRFGYGYTF
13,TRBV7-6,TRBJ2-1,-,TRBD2,TGTGCCAGCAGCTTAGGCGGGAGCTCTGAGCAGTTCTTC,CASSLGGSSEQFF
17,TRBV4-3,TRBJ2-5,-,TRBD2,TGCGCCAGCAGCCAAGATACCCAGCGGGGGGGCTATGAGACCCAGTACTTC,CASSQDTQRGGYETQYF
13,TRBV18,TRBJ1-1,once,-,TGTGCCAGCTCACCGTCACAGAACACTGAAGCTTTCTTT,CASSPSQNTEAFF
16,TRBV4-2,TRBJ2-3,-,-,TGTGCCAGCAGCCAAGAACGGAGGGCTGTACCAGATACGCAGTATTTT,CASSQERRAVPDTQYF
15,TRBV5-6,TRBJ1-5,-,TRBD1,TGTGCCAGCAGCTTGTTGAACAGGGGAAATCAGCCCCAGCATTTT,CASSLLNRGNQPQHF
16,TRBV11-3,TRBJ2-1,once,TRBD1,TGTGCCAGCAGCTCAAGGGGCCAAGGGGGCGGGAATGAGCAGTTCTTC,CASSSRGQGGGNEQFF
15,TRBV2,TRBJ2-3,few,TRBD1,TGTGCCAGCAGGGCCGGGACAGGGGCCGGAGATACGCAGTATTTT,CASRAGTGAGDTQYF
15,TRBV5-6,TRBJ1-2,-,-,TGTGCCAGCAGCCTTATAGATGAACTTAGCTATGGCTACACCTTC,CASSLIDELSYGYTF
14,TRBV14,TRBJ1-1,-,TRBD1,TGTGCCAGCAACCCACAGGGGACCCCCACTGAAGCTTTCTTT,CASNPQGTPTEAFF
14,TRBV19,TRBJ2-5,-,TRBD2,TGTGCCAGTAATAGCGGGAGGTTGGGGGAGACCCAGTACTTC,CASNSGRLGETQYF
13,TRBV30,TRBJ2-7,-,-,TGTGCCTGGAGTGTACCCGGGTTTCACGAGCAGTACTTC,CAWSVPGFHEQYF
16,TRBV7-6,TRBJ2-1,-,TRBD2,TGTGCCAGCAGTTCCGGGACTAGCGGGAGTTGGGATGAGCAGTTCTTC,CASSSGTSGSWDEQFF
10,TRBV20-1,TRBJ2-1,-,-,TGCAGTGCTAGAAATCTAGAGCAGTTCTTC,CSARNLEQFF
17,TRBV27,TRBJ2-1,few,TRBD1,TGTGCCAGCAGTTTATTAGGGACAGGGGGCGCTCGGAATGAGCAGTTCTTC,CASSLLGTGGARNEQFF
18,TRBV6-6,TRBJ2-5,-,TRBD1,TGTGCCAGCAGTCTTTTTTCCTCCCGACAGGGGACACAAGAGACCCAGTACTTC,CASSLFSSRQGTQETQYF
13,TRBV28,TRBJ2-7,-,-,TGTGCCAGCCATAGCGGATTTTTTTACGAGCAGTACTTC,CASHSGFFYEQYF
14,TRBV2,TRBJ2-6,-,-,TGTGCCAGCAGCCAGGCATCTGGGGCCAACGTCCTGACTTTC,CASSQASGANVLTF
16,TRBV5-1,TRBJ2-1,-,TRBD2,TGCGCCAGCAGCTCCCCGCTAGCGGGAGGTGTCAATGAGCAGTTCTTC,CASSSPLAGGVNEQFF
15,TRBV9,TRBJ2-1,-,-,TGTGCCAGCAGCAAGGGAGGGCAGGGGTTCGGTGAGCAGTTCTTC,CASSKGGQGFGEQFF
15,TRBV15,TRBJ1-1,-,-,TGTGCCACCAGCGTAAAGCAGGAACAGCCCTCTGAAGCTTTCTTT,CATSVKQEQPSEAFF
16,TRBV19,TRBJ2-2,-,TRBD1,TGTGCCAGTAGGACCGGGACAGGCCTTAACACCGGGGAGCTGTTTTTT,CASRTGTGLNTGELFF
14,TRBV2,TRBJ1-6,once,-,TGTGCCAGCAGTCCGGGGGTTAGTAATTCACCCCTCCACTTT,CASSPGVSNSPLHF
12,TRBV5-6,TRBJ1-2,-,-,TGTGCCAGCAGCTTGGCGAGCTATGGCTACACCTTC,CASSLASYGYTF
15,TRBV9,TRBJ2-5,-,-,TGTGCCAGCAGCGTAGTAGAGGGGGTTAGGGAGACCCAGTACTTC,CASSVVEGVRETQYF
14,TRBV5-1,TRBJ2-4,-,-,TGCGCCAGCAGCCGTGATGGGTTGAGGGACATTCAGTACTTC,CASSRDGLRDIQYF
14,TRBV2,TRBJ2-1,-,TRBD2,TGTGCCAGCAGGATGGCGGGGGCCTACAATGAGCAGTTCTTC,CASRMAGAYNEQFF
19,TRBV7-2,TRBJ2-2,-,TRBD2,TGTGCCAGCAGCTTAGGGTTGGGACTAGCGGGGGCGAACACCGGGGAGCTGTTTTTT,CASSLGLGLAGANTGELFF
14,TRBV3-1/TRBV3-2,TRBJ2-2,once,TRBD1,TGTGCCAGCAGCCATAGGGGGCGGACCGGGGAGCTGTTTTTT,CASSHRGRTGELFF
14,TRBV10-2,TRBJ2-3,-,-,TGCGCCAGCAGTGAATGGGGGGGCACAGATACGCAGTATTTT,CASSEWGGTDTQYF
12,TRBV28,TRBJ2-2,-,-,TGTGCCAGCAGTTCGGGGACCGGGGAGCTGTTTTTT,CASSSGTGELFF
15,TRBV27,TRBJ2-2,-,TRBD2,TGTGCCAGCAGGATCGGGGGGGCCACCCCCGGGGAGCTGTTTTTT,CASRIGGATPGELFF
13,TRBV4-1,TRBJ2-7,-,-,TGCGCCAGCAGCCAAGACGGTACCTACGAGCAGTACTTC,CASSQDGTYEQYF
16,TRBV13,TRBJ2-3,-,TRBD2,TGTGCCAGCAGCGGACGACTAGCGGGGAACACAGATACGCAGTATTTT,CASSGRLAGNTDTQYF
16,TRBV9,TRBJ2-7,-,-,TGTGCCAGCAGTCCCCTCGGGGGAGAGTGGGATATCGAGCAGTACTTC,CASSPLGGEWDIEQYF
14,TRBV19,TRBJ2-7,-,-,TGTGCCAGTAGTATATCCCTGGCTGGCTACGAGCAGTACTTC,CASSISLAGYEQYF
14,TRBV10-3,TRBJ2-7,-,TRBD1,TGTGCCATCAGTGGGACAGGGGGCCAGAGGGAGCAGTACTTC,CAISGTGGQREQYF
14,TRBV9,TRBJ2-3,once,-,TGTGCCAGCAGCGTAGACGGGAGTGCAGATACGCAGTATTTT,CASSVDGSADTQYF
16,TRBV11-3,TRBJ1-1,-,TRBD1,TGTGCCAGCAGCGCATGGGACAGGGGCTTCGGCACTGAAGCTTTCTTT,CASSAWDRGFGTEAFF
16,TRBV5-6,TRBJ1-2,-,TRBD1,TGTGCCAGCAGCGTGAACGACAGGGGGACTAACTATGGCTACACCTTC,CASSVNDRGTNYGYTF
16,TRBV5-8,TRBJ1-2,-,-,TGTGCCAGCAGCTTGGTGGCGGCCGCCGCTAACTATGGCTACACCTTC,CASSLVAAAANYGYTF